This TCR beta chain was documented in a study of shared clonotypes between healthy human individuals. Whole-study results and caveats: In general, naive subsets displayed greater estimated richness than memory subsets did.

As regards this clone: No antigen is known for it.

Per the authors' pipeline: ImmunoSEQ yielded junction-only sequences lacking quality scores, so filtering differed. Libraries were prepared by immunoSEQ multiplex PCR; TCRdb keeps only in-frame clonotypes and omits some of them. That table supplies the V and J calls and clone size; D and trimming were determined from the DNA. Of about 2.1 million clones in the sample, about 93% are singletons; the top ten hold about 1.5%. Germline V CDR1 and CDR2: SGHTA, FQGNSA. The CDR3 loop spans 16 amino acids. V dropped 1 base and J dropped 4 bases, with 15 bases sitting between them. Naive-designated CD8 cells lacked CD45RO, were positively enriched for CCR7, and omitted terminally differentiated effector memory CD45RA+ cells.

The chain uses TRBV7-2 and TRBJ2-3; no clear D gene. Input material: naive CD8+ T cells from PBMCs. This receptor was taken from a man aged 18 to 30 in good health. Some clones in this sample may be carry-over from other donors' samples. The chain's CDR3 is CASSLGVAVLADTQYF. For the CDR3, the DNA is TGTGCCAGCAGCTTAGGTGTGGCGGTCTTGGCAGATACGCAGTATTTT. Based on the CDR3 plus reference TRBV7-2 and TRBJ2-3, the full variable domain is GAGVSQSPSNKVTEKGKDVELRCDPISGHTALYWYRQSLGQGLEFLIYFQGNSAPDKSGLPSDRFSAERTGGSVSTLTIQRTQQEDSAVYLCASSLGVAVLADTQYFGPGTRLTVL.